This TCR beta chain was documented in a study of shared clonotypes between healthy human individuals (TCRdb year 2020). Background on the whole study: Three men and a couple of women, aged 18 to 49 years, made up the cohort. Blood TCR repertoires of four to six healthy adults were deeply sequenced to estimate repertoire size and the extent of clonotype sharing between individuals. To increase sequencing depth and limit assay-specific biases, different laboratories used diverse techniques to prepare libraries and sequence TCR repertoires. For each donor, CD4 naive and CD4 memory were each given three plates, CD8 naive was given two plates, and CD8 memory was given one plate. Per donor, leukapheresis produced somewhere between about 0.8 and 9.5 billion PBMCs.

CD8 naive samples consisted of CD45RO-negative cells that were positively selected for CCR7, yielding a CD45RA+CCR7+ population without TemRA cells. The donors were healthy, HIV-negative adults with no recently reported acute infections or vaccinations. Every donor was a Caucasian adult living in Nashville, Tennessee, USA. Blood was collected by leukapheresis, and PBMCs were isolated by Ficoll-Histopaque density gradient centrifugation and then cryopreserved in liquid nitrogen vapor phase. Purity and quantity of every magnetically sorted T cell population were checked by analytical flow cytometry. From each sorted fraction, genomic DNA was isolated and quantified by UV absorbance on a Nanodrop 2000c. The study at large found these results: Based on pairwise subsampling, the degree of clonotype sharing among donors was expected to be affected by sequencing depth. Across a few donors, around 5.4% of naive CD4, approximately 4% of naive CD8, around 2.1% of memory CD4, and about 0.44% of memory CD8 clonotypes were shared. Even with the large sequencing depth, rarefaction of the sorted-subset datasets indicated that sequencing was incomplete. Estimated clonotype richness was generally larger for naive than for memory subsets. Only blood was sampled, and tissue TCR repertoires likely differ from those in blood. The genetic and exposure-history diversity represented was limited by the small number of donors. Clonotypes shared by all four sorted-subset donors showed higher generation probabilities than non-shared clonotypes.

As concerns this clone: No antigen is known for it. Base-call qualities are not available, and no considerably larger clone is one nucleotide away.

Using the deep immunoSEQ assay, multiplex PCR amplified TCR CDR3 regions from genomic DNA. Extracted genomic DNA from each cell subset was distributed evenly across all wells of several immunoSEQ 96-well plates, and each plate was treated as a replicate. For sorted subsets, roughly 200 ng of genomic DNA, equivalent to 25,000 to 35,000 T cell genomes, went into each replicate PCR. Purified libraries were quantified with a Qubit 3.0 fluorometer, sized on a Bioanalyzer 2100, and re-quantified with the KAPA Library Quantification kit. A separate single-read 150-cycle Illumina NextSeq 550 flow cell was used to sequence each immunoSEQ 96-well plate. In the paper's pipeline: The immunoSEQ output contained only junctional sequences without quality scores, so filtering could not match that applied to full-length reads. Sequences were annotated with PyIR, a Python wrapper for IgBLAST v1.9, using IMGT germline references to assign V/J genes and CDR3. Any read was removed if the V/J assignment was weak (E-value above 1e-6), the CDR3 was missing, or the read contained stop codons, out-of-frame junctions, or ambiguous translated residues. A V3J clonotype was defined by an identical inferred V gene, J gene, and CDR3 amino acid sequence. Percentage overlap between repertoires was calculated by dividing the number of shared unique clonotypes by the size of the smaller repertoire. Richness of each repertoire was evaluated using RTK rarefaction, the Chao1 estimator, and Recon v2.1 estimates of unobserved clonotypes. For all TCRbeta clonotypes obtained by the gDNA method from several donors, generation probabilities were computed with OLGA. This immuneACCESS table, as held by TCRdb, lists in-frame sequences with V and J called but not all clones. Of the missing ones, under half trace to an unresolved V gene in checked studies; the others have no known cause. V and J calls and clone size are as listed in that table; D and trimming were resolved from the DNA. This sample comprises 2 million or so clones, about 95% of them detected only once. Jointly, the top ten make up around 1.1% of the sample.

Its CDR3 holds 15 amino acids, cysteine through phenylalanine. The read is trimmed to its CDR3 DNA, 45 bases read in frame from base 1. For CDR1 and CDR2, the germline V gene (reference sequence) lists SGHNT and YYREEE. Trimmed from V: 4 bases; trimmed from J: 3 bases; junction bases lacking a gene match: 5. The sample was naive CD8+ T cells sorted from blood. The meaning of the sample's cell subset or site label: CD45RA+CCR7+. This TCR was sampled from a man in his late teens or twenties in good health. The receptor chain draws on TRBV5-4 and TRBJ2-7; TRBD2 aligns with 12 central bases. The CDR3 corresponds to CASSQLAGGFYEQYF. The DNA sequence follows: TGTGCCAGCAGCCAACTAGCGGGAGGATTCTACGAGCAGTACTTC.